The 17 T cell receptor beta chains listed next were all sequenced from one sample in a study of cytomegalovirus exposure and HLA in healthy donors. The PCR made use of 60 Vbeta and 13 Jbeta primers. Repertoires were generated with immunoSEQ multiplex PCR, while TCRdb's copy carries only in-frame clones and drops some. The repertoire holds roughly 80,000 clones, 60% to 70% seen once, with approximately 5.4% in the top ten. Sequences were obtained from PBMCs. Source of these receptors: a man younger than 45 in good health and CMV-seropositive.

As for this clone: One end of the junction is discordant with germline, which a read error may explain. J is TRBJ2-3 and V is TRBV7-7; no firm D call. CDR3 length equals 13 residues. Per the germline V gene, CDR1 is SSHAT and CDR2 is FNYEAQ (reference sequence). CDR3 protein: CASSFEITDTQYF. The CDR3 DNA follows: TGTGCTAGCAGCTTCGAGATTACGGATACGCAGTATTTT.

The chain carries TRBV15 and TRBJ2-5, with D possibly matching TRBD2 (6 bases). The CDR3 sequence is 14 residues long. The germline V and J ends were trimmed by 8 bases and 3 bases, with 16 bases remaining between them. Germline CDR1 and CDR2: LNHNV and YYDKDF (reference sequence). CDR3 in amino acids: CATGSSAVKETQYF. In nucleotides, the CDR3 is TGTGCCACCGGGTCTAGCGCCGTTAAAGAGACCCAGTACTTC.

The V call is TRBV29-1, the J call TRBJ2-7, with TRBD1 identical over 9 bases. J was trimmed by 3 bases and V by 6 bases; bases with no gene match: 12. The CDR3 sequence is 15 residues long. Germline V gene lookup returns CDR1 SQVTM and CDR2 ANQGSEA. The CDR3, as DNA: TGCAGCGTACGCTCAAACCGGGACAGGGACTACGAGCAGTACTTC. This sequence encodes CSVRSNRDRDYEQYF.

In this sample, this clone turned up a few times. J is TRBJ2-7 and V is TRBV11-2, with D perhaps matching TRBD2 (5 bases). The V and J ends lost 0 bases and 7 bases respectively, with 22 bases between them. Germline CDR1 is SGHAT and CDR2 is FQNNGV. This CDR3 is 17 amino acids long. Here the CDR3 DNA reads TGTGCCAGCAGCTTAGACGGAACGGGATGGGCGATGAGGGAGCAGTACTTC. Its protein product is CASSLDGTGWAMREQYF.

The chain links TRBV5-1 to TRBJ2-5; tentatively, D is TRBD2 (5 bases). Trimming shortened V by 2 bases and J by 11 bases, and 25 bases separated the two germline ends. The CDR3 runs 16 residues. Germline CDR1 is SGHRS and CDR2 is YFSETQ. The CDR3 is CASSFMDAGTLVEQYF. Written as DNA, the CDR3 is TGCGCCAGCAGCTTTATGGATGCGGGCACACTGGTAGAGCAGTACTTC.

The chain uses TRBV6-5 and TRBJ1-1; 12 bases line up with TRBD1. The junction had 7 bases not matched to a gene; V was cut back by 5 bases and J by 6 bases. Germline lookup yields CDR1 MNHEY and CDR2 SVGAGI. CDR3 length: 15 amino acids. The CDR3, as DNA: TGTGCCAGCAGTCGGGACAGGGGGCGCGGGGCTGAAGCTTTCTTT. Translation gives CASSRDRGRGAEAFF.

The CDR3: CASSLNRREQPQHF. Here the CDR3 DNA reads TGTGCCAGCAGTTTGAACAGGAGGGAGCAGCCCCAGCATTTT. The chain employs TRBV27 and TRBJ1-5, with a possible D match to TRBD1 (5 bases). The V end lost 3 bases, the J end lost 7 bases, and 13 bases lay between the germline ends. CDR1 MNHEY and CDR2 SMNVEV come from the germline V gene (reference sequence). This CDR3 comprises 14 residues.

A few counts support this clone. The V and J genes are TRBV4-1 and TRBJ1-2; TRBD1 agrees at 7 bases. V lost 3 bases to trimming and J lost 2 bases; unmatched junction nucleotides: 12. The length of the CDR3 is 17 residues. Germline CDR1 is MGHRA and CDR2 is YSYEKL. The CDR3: CASSHPGTETKNYGYTF. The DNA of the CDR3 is TGCGCCAGCAGCCACCCCGGGACAGAGACCAAGAACTATGGCTACACCTTC.

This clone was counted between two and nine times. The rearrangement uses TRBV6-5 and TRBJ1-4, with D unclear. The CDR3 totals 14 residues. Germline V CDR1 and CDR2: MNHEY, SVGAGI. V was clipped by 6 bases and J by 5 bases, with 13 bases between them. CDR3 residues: CASSHRGGNEKLFF. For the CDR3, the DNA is TGTGCCAGCAGCCACAGAGGAGGGAATGAAAAACTGTTTTTT.

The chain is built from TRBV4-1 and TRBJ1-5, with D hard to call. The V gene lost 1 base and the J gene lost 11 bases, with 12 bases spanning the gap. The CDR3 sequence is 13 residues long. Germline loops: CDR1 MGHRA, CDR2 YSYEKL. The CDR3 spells CASSQAREGTQHF. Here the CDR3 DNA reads TGCGCCAGCAGCCAAGCGAGGGAAGGGACCCAGCATTTT.

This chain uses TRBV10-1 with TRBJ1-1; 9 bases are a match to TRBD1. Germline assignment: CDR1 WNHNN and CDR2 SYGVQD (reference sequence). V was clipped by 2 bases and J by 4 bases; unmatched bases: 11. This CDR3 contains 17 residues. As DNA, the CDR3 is TGCGCCAGCAGTGAGGGTTGGGGACAGGGATCGGGCACTGAAGCTTTCTTT. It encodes CASSEGWGQGSGTEAFF.

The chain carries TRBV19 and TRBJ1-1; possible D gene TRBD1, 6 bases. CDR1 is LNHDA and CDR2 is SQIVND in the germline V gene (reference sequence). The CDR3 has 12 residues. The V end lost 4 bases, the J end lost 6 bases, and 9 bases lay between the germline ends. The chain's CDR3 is CASSTGAAEAFF. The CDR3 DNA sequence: TGTGCCAGTAGTACAGGGGCCGCTGAAGCTTTCTTT.

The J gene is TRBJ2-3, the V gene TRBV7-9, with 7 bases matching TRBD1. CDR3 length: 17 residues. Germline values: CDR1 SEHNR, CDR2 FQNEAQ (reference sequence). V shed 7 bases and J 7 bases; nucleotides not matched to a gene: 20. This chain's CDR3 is CASIIRVGTVMANTQYF. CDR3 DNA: TGTGCCAGCATAATTCGAGTGGGGACAGTGATGGCCAATACGCAGTATTTT.

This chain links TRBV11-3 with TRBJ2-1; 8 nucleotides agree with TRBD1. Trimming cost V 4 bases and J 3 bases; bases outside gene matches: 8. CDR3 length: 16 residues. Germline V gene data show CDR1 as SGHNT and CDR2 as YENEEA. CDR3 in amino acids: CASSSSSGTGYNEQFF. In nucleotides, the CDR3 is TGTGCCAGCAGCTCCTCCTCCGGGACAGGCTACAATGAGCAGTTCTTC.

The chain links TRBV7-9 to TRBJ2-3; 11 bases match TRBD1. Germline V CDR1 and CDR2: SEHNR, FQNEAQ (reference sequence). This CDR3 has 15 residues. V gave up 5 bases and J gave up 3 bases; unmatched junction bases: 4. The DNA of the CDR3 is TGTGCCAGCAGCCCGGGACAGGGGGAGACAGATACGCAGTATTTT. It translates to CASSPGQGETDTQYF.

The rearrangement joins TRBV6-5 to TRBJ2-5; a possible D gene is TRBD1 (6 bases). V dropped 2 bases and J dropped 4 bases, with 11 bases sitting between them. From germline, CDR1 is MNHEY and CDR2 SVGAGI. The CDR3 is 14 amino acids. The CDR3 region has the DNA TGTGCCAGCAGTTACGCCGCCAGGGGAGAGACCCAGTACTTC. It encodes CASSYAARGETQYF.

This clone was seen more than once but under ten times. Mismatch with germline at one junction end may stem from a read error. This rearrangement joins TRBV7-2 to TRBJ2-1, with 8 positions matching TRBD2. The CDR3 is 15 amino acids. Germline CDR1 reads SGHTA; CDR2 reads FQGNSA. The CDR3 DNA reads TGTGCCAGCAGCTTATTCGTTAGCGGGGAATATGAGCAGCTCTTC. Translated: CASSLFVSGEYEQLF.